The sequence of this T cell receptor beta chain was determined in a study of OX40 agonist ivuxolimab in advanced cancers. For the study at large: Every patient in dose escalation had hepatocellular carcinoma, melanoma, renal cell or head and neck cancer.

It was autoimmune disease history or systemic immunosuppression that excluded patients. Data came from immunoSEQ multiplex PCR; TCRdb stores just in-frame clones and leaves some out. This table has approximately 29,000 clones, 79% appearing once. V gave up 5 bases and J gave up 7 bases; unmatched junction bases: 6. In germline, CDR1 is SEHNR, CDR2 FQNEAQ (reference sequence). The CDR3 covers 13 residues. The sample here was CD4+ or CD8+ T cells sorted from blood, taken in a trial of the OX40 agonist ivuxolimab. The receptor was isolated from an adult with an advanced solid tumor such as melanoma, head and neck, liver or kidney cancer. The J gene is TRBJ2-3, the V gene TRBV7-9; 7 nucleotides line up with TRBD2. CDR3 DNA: TGTGCCAGCAGCCGAACTAGCGTATATACGCAGTATTTT. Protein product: CASSRTSVYTQYF.